Listed below are T cell receptor beta chains from one sample, sequenced in a study of Graves' ophthalmopathy and Graves' hyperthyroidism. From the multiplex PCR reads, TCRdb called clonotypes with MiXCR, one entry per CDR3 protein. Altogether 340,000 or so distinct CDR3 sequences are present, about 17% being singletons, with the ten largest covering 9% to 15%. Sequencing was done on a sample of peripheral blood. These receptors came from an adult man with Graves' ophthalmopathy. Each CDR3 is given with its conserved first and last residue. D genes are given only for firm matches. Clone size, where shown, is once, few, many, or a class for clones that have expanded.

many	TRBV2	-	TRBJ1-1	CASSDWGGNTEAFF	TGTGCCAGCAGTGATTGGGGGGGGAACACTGAAGCTTTCTTT
many	TRBV19	-	TRBJ2-7	CASSIASWDYEQYF	TGTGCCAGTAGTATAGCTTCTTGGGACTACGAGCAGTACTTC
many	TRBV27	TRBD1	TRBJ1-5	CASSLQGAVYNQPQHF	TGTGCCAGCAGTTTACAGGGGGCCGTCTACAATCAGCCCCAGCATTTT
many	TRBV24-1	TRBD1	TRBJ2-7	CATANRGNYEQYF	TGTGCCACCGCCAACAGGGGGAACTACGAGCAGTACTTC
many	TRBV12-3/TRBV12-4	-	TRBJ1-5	CASSPLSGGGSGNQPQHF	TGTGCCAGCAGTCCCCTTTCCGGCGGGGGTTCGGGCAATCAGCCCCAGCATTTT
many	TRBV7-3	-	TRBJ1-1	CASSLTGVATEAFF	TGTGCCAGCAGCTTAACTGGGGTAGCCACTGAAGCTTTCTTT
many	TRBV11-2	TRBD2	TRBJ2-5	CASSYISGGANQETQYF	TGTGCCAGCAGTTATATATCCGGGGGGGCGAACCAAGAGACCCAGTACTTC
many	TRBV7-8	-	TRBJ2-7	CASSWQGVPYEQYF	TGTGCCAGCAGTTGGCAGGGAGTTCCCTACGAGCAGTACTTC
-	TRBV7-2	-	TRBJ2-7	CASSLGVGDIYEQYF	TGTGCCAGCAGCTTAGGGGTAGGGGATATCTACGAGCAGTACTTC
-	TRBV11-2	-	TRBJ2-5	CASSLGWRSSQETQYF	TGTGCCAGCAGCTTAGGTTGGAGGAGCAGCCAAGAGACCCAGTACTTC
many	TRBV18	-	TRBJ1-5	CASSPNSRNQPQHF	TGTGCCAGCTCACCAAACAGCAGGAATCAGCCCCAGCATTTT
many	TRBV5-1	TRBD1	TRBJ1-1	CASSLDPGGSFTEAFF	TGCGCCAGCAGCTTGGACCCAGGGGGCTCATTTACTGAAGCTTTCTTT
many	TRBV2	TRBD1	TRBJ2-5	CASSTRDRADQETQYF	TGTGCCAGCAGTACTAGGGACAGGGCGGACCAAGAGACCCAGTACTTC
many	TRBV27	-	TRBJ1-1	CASSAWDTHEAFF	TGTGCCAGCAGTGCGTGGGACACCCATGAAGCTTTCTTT
many	TRBV6-5	-	TRBJ1-2	CASSYPSQGNYGYTF	TGTGCCAGCAGTTACCCCTCGCAGGGGAACTATGGCTACACCTTC
many	TRBV30	-	TRBJ1-1	CAWTGGRGWTEAFF	TGTGCCTGGACCGGGGGACGGGGTTGGACTGAAGCTTTCTTT
many	TRBV7-2	-	TRBJ1-1	CASSLVGQITEAFF	TGTGCCAGCAGCTTAGTTGGCCAGATCACTGAAGCTTTCTTT
many	TRBV30	-	TRBJ2-7	CAWSVSDEQYF	TGTGCCTGGAGTGTTAGTGACGAGCAGTACTTC
many	TRBV20-1	TRBD2	TRBJ2-4	CSASAGGRAHIQYF	TGCAGTGCTAGCGCCGGAGGGAGGGCCCACATTCAGTACTTC
many	TRBV9	-	TRBJ2-2	CASSVVSQGGTGELFF	TGTGCCAGCAGCGTAGTATCCCAGGGGGGGACCGGGGAGCTGTTTTTT
-	TRBV12-5	-	TRBJ1-1	CASGLVRSGNTEAFF	TGTGCTAGTGGTTTGGTACGGTCCGGGAACACTGAAGCTTTCTTT
-	TRBV6-1	TRBD1	TRBJ2-6	CASSGTGSLSGANVLTF	TGTGCCAGCAGTGGGACAGGATCTCTCTCTGGGGCCAACGTCCTGACTTTC
-	TRBV4-1	TRBD2	TRBJ2-2	CASSQDSSGSDDTGELFF	TGCGCCAGCAGCCAAGACAGTAGCGGGAGTGATGACACCGGGGAGCTGTTTTTT
many	TRBV5-1	-	TRBJ1-1	CASSLDVGNTEAFF	TGCGCCAGCAGCTTGGACGTCGGGAACACTGAAGCTTTCTTT
many	TRBV20-1	TRBD1	TRBJ2-5	CSARWTGQETQYF	TGCAGTGCTAGGTGGACAGGACAAGAGACCCAGTACTTC
many	TRBV15	-	TRBJ1-2	CATSRDGGDYGYTF	TGTGCCACCAGCAGAGATGGGGGAGACTATGGCTACACCTTC
many	TRBV18	TRBD2	TRBJ2-5	CASSPAGGQETQYF	TGTGCCAGCTCACCGGCGGGGGGGCAAGAGACCCAGTACTTC
many	TRBV9	TRBD1	TRBJ1-1	CASSAGTGVANTEAFF	TGTGCCAGCAGCGCCGGGACAGGGGTCGCGAACACTGAAGCTTTCTTT
many	TRBV11-3	TRBD1	TRBJ2-5	CASSADRGIQETQYF	TGTGCCAGCAGCGCAGACAGGGGAATTCAAGAGACCCAGTACTTC
once	TRBV5-1	-	TRBJ2-1	CASSLALEEYEQFF	TGCGCCAGCAGCTTGGCACTGGAAGAGTACGAGCAGTTCTTC
many	TRBV6-2/TRBV6-3	TRBD2	TRBJ2-3	CASKALAGGYTDTQYF	TGTGCCAGCAAAGCATTAGCGGGGGGCTACACAGATACGCAGTATTTT
-	TRBV29-1	TRBD1	TRBJ1-5	CSAWTGAGSNQPQHF	TGCAGCGCCTGGACAGGGGCTGGTAGCAATCAGCCCCAGCATTTT
few	TRBV5-1	TRBD1	TRBJ1-2	CASSWDRGYGYTF	TGCGCCAGCAGCTGGGACAGGGGCTATGGCTACACCTTC
many	TRBV11-2	TRBD2	TRBJ2-7	CASSLVASGNYEQYF	TGTGCCAGCAGCTTAGTAGCTAGCGGAAACTACGAGCAGTACTTC
many	TRBV11-1	-	TRBJ2-7	CASSLEGGPGVYEQYF	TGTGCCAGCAGCTTAGAGGGCGGTCCAGGCGTCTACGAGCAGTACTTC